The 20 T cell receptor beta chains below all came from one sample that was sequenced in a study of blood T cells in healthy people across ages. Then a second PCR, running about 6 to 11 cycles, was carried out with a sample-barcoded 5' primer and a J-beta primer mix. Each CDR3 protein gets one entry after TCRdb re-called the 5' RACE reads with MiXCR. Of approximately 670,000 distinct CDR3 sequences listed, around 41% are singletons. Sequenced input: blood. The source is a man at least 80 years old in good health.

This clonotype was found many times. This chain links TRBV29-1 with TRBJ2-3, with 8 bases aligning to TRBD2. This CDR3 spans 15 amino acids. V was pared by 7 bases and J by 6 bases, with 15 bases of the junction left unmatched. Germline V gene lookup returns CDR1 SQVTM and CDR2 ANQGSEA. The CDR3 region has the DNA TGCAGCGCCCTTCGGGTTAGCGGGATTGCGGATACGCAGTATTTT. This sequence encodes CSALRVSGIADTQYF.

The J gene is TRBJ2-1, the V gene TRBV12-3 or TRBV12-4; D perhaps matches TRBD1 (6 bases). V was trimmed by 3 bases and J by 9 bases, leaving 18 bases between them. This CDR3 has 15 residues. The CDR3 here is CASSFPGDGPSEQFF. In DNA, the CDR3 is TGTGCCAGCAGTTTCCCAGGGGATGGACCCAGTGAGCAGTTCTTC.

In its sample, this clonotype was seen a few times. This chain uses TRBV4-1 with TRBJ2-3, with TRBD2 matching over 10 bases. V shed 0 bases and J 2 bases; nucleotides not matched to a gene: 5. CDR1 MGHRA and CDR2 YSYEKL come from the germline V gene. This CDR3 comprises 17 residues. The DNA of the CDR3 is TGCGCCAGCAGCCAAGATGGAGCGGGGGGGCTCACAGATACGCAGTATTTT. Its translation is CASSQDGAGGLTDTQYF.

This chain uses TRBV2 with TRBJ1-6; 8 nucleotides line up with TRBD1. CDR3 length: 15 residues. Germline lookup yields CDR1 SNHLY and CDR2 FYNNEI. Unmatched junction bases numbered 4, after V lost 3 bases and J lost 6 bases. CDR3 sequence: CASSDRDRPNSPLHF. In nucleotides, the CDR3 is TGTGCCAGCAGTGACCGGGACAGGCCTAATTCACCCCTCCACTTT.

The chain recombines TRBV20-1 with TRBJ1-1, with D possibly being TRBD1 (5 bases). The CDR3 spans 14 residues. Looked up from germline, CDR1 is DFQATT and CDR2 is SNEGSKA (reference sequence). V lost 0 bases to trimming and J lost 1 base, with 9 bases between them. The CDR3: CSARDVRANTEAFF. As DNA, the CDR3 is TGCAGTGCTAGAGACGTCAGGGCGAACACTGAAGCTTTCTTT.

The chain employs TRBV4-2 and TRBJ2-7; D possibly corresponds to TRBD2 (6 bases). Trimming shortened V by 1 base and J by 0 bases, and 13 bases separated the two germline ends. This CDR3 has 16 amino acids. CDR1 and CDR2 from the germline V gene are LGHNA and YNFKEQ. The CDR3 sequence: CASSQAASAGSYEQYF. CDR3 bases: TGTGCCAGCAGCCAAGCGGCTAGCGCCGGCTCCTACGAGCAGTACTTC.

The rearrangement links TRBV12-3 or TRBV12-4 to TRBJ1-5; a weak D match, TRBD1 (6 bases). The CDR3 sequence is 13 residues long. V lost 5 bases and J 7 bases, leaving 12 bases between the germline ends. CDR3 sequence reads: CASSGGGRQPQHF. In nucleotides, the CDR3 is TGTGCCAGCAGTGGGGGGGGGCGCCAGCCCCAGCATTTT.

With respect to this clonotype: Given a much more abundant clone one base away, this may be a read error. This chain uses TRBV5-1 with TRBJ2-7; no reliable D call. Germline CDR1 reads SGHRS; CDR2 reads YFSETQ. V dropped 4 bases and J dropped 1 base, with 12 bases sitting between them. There are 14 residues in the CDR3. The CDR3 reads CASSQHGYSYEQYF. CDR3 sequence (DNA): TGCGCCAGCAGCCAACACGGGTATTCCTACGAGCAGTACTTC.

The chain uses TRBV21-1 and TRBJ1-2. TRBV21-1 is an annotated pseudogene. There are 11 residues in the CDR3. CDR3 amino acids: CASSKALGYTF. CDR3 DNA sequence: TGTGCCAGCAGCAAAGCGCTTGGCTACACCTTC.

V usage is TRBV20-1 and J usage is TRBJ2-5, with 8 bases fitting TRBD2. With V trimmed by 0 bases and J by 4 bases, 7 bases remained unmatched. The CDR3 consists of 15 residues. CDR1 DFQATT and CDR2 SNEGSKA come from the germline V gene (reference sequence). Here the CDR3 reads CSARDSTSASETQYF. CDR3 in DNA: TGCAGTGCTAGAGATTCGACTAGCGCGTCAGAGACCCAGTACTTC.

The chain recombines TRBV6-2 or TRBV6-3 with TRBJ1-6; D is unresolved. Germline V lookup: CDR1 MNHEY, CDR2 SVGEGT. V was trimmed by 6 bases and J by 14 bases, leaving 14 bases between them. The CDR3 is 12 residues long. CDR3 nucleotides: TGTGCCAGCAGCCCAAGGCCCGGGGCCCTCCACTTT. As protein: CASSPRPGALHF.

This clonotype was detected only a few times. The DNA of the CDR3 is TGCAGCGTTTCCCCCGGAGATACGCAGTATTTT. It specifies CSVSPGDTQYF. V usage is TRBV29-1 and J usage is TRBJ2-3; the D is unclear. CDR3 length equals 11 residues. With 5 bases removed from V and 5 bases from J, the gap between germline ends came to 8 bases. Germline lookup yields CDR1 SQVTM and CDR2 ANQGSEA.

This clonotype turned up a few times. The V and J genes are TRBV29-1 and TRBJ1-2; 8 bases are a match to TRBD1. V lost 6 bases and J lost 0; bases outside the gene matches: 6. CDR1 is SQVTM, CDR2 ANQGSEA, per germline. This CDR3 has 14 amino acids. The chain's CDR3 is CSVPTGAANYGYTF. The CDR3, as DNA: TGCAGCGTCCCGACAGGGGCAGCTAACTATGGCTACACCTTC.

This clonotype has more than one count but fewer than ten. The V gene is TRBV11-3, the J gene TRBJ2-5; 13 bases agree with TRBD2. CDR1 is SGHNT, CDR2 YENEEA, per germline. The CDR3 loop spans 16 amino acids. V gave up 5 bases and J gave up 5 bases; unmatched junction bases: 8. CDR3 DNA sequence: TGTGCCAGCAGCCTAGCCGGGACTAGCGGGACTGAGACCCAGTACTTC. As protein: CASSLAGTSGTETQYF.

The genes are TRBV5-1 and TRBJ2-3; 9 bases line up with TRBD1. The V and J ends lost 6 bases and 4 bases, in that order; junction bases with no gene match: 6. The CDR3 is 14 amino acids. Germline assignment: CDR1 SGHRS and CDR2 YFSETQ. The CDR3 reads CASTPQGAADTQYF. The CDR3 nucleotides read TGCGCCAGCACCCCACAGGGGGCGGCAGATACGCAGTATTTT.

The CDR3 DNA reads TGTGCCAGCAGTGACAATTTGGGGGGGACTGGGGCCAACGTCCTGACTTTC. The encoded protein is CASSDNLGGTGANVLTF. The V and J genes are TRBV25-1 and TRBJ2-6; TRBD2 aligns across 7 bases. V shed 3 bases, J shed 2 bases, and the junction held 7 bases outside the gene matches. The CDR3 has 17 amino acids. Germline values: CDR1 MGHDK, CDR2 SYGVNS.

The chain uses TRBV20-1 and TRBJ2-5, with 7 bases matching TRBD2. Judging by the DNA end, TRBJ2-7 fits better; the J call may be wrong. Germline-derived CDR1 and CDR2 are DFQATT and SNEGSKA (reference sequence). The CDR3 has 13 residues. The CDR3 loop reads CSARLADIYEQYF. The CDR3 nucleotides are TGCAGTGCTAGGCTAGCGGATATCTACGAGCAGTACTTC.

J is TRBJ2-6 and V is TRBV5-1; perhaps TRBD1 as D (5 bases). Trimming shortened V by 0 bases and J by 0 bases, and 13 bases separated the two germline ends. CDR3 length: 18 amino acids. CDR1 SGHRS and CDR2 YFSETQ come from the germline V gene. In DNA form, the CDR3 reads TGCGCCAGCAGCTTGGCCGCTGGGGCGAGCTCTGGGGCCAACGTCCTGACTTTC. This translates into CASSLAAGASSGANVLTF.

The chain joins TRBV10-1 to TRBJ2-7; 8 bases are shared with TRBD1. This CDR3 has 15 amino acids. V gave up 2 bases and J gave up 2 bases; unmatched junction bases: 5. The germline gives CDR1 WNHNN, CDR2 SYGVQD (reference sequence). CDR3 sequence: CASSEGGQGTYEQYF. DNA for the CDR3: TGCGCCAGCAGTGAGGGCGGACAGGGTACCTACGAGCAGTACTTC.

V is TRBV29-1 and J is TRBJ2-7, with 7 bases lining up with TRBD2. Germline trimming cut 4 bases from V and 6 bases from J; bases unmatched to any gene: 15. Germline loops: CDR1 SQVTM, CDR2 ANQGSEA. The CDR3 covers 15 residues. The chain's CDR3 is CSVAGGAASVSEQYF. CDR3 nucleotides: TGCAGCGTTGCGGGGGGTGCCGCGAGCGTATCCGAGCAGTACTTC.